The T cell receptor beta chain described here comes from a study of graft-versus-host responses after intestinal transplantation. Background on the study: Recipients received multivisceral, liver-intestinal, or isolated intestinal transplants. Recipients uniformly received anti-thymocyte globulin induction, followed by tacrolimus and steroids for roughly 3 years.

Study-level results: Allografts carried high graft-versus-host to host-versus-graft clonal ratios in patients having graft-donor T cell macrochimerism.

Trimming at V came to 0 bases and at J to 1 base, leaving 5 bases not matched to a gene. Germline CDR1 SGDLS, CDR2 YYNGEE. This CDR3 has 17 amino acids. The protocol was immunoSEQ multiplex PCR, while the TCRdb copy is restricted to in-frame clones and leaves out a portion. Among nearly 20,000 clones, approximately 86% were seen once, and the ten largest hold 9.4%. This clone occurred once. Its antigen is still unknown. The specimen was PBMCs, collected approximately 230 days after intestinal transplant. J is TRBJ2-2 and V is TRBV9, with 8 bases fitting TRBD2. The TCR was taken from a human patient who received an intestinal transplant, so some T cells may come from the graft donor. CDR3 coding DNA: TGTGCCAGCAGCGTAGGTGGTAGCGGGATGAACACCGGGGAGCTGTTTTTT. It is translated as CASSVGGSGMNTGELFF.